The 13 T cell receptor beta chains reported below all come from one sample, sequenced in a study of radiation and T cells in renal cell carcinoma (dated by TCRdb to 2019 to 2021). What this sample's time point label stands for: tumor resected at nephrectomy. The treatment or condition label for this specimen denotes: treatment-naive control, cytoreductive nephrectomy. The library relied on the immunoSEQ multiplex PCR assay. TCRdb mirrors the immuneACCESS table, restricted to in-frame sequences. Some clones are absent from its copies; in checked studies, under half trace to an unresolved V gene, and the reason for the others is unknown. This sample comprises 15,000 to 20,000 clones, roughly 60% of them detected only once. The top ten clonotypes cover about 8.9% of the sample. Source: tumor tissue, taken from a patient whose treatment was nephrectomy without radiotherapy. The receptors were gathered from a middle-aged man with renal cell carcinoma.

The table lists this clone with a few counts. This rearrangement joins TRBV4-2 to TRBJ2-7; perhaps D is TRBD1 or TRBD2 (5 bases each). Germline V gives CDR1 LGHNA, CDR2 YNFKEQ. The V gene lost 4 bases and the J gene lost 0 bases, with 13 bases spanning the gap. The CDR3 totals 15 residues. As DNA, the CDR3 is TGTGCCAGCAGCCGGTGGTGGGGGAGCTCCTACGAGCAGTACTTC. Protein sequence: CASSRWWGSSYEQYF.

V is TRBV5-1 and J is TRBJ1-1, with 10 positions matching TRBD1. The J segment lost 0 bases and the V segment lost 4 bases, leaving 9 bases of the junction unmatched. CDR1 and CDR2 from the germline V gene are SGHRS and YFSETQ. This CDR3 region has 17 residues. CDR3 region: CASSRGTGDLVNTEAFF. In nucleotides, the CDR3 is TGCGCCAGCAGCCGGGGGACAGGGGATCTTGTGAACACTGAAGCTTTCTTT.

This chain joins TRBV4-1 and TRBJ1-2; D uncertain. Trimming stripped 0 bases from V and 0 bases from J, with 8 bases between. CDR3 length equals 15 residues. The germline gives CDR1 MGHRA, CDR2 YSYEKL. The CDR3 DNA follows: TGCGCCAGCAGCCAAGAGGCGGTTACTAACTATGGCTACACCTTC. Amino acid sequence: CASSQEAVTNYGYTF.

This chain connects TRBV10-2 to TRBJ1-4, with a possible D match to TRBD1 (6 bases). This CDR3 comprises 14 residues. The germline V gene encodes CDR1 WSHSY and CDR2 SAAADI. The ends were cut back, 7 bases at V and 5 bases at J, with 14 bases in the middle. In DNA form, the CDR3 reads TGCGCCAGCATTGGGACACTTAAAAATGAAAAACTGTTTTTT. Protein sequence: CASIGTLKNEKLFF.

The chain employs TRBV5-1 and TRBJ1-1; D call uncertain. The CDR3 runs to 13 residues. Deletions cut 0 bases from V and 2 bases from J, with 5 bases between. CDR1 and CDR2 from the germline V gene are SGHRS and YFSETQ. Here the CDR3 DNA reads TGCGCCAGCAGCTTGGGTGTTAACACTGAAGCTTTCTTT. Amino acid sequence: CASSLGVNTEAFF.

In its sample, this clone was seen a few times. The chain has TRBV6-6 and TRBJ1-5; a weak D match, TRBD1 (5 bases). The CDR3 loop spans 14 amino acids. Trimming removed 2 bases from V and 7 bases from J, with 12 bases in between. The germline V gene encodes CDR1 MNHNY and CDR2 SVGAGI (reference sequence). This CDR3 is CASSYGAELQPQHF. The CDR3 DNA is TGTGCCAGCAGTTACGGGGCAGAACTCCAGCCCCAGCATTTT.

The table lists this clone with a few counts. This sequence joins TRBV6-1 and TRBJ1-3; TRBD1 is a possible D gene (6 bases). CDR1 is MNHNS and CDR2 is SASEGT in the germline V gene. V gave up 2 bases and J gave up 0 bases, with 17 bases separating them. The CDR3 length is 18 residues. The CDR3 sequence is CASSESVRGGHSGNTIYF. The CDR3 nucleotides are TGTGCCAGCAGTGAATCGGTGAGGGGGGGACACTCTGGAAACACCATATATTTT.

Only a few counts were recorded for this clone. The chain uses TRBV29-1 and TRBJ2-1, with a possible D match to TRBD1 (5 bases). CDR1 is SQVTM, CDR2 ANQGSEA, per germline. The V gene lost 5 bases and the J gene lost 6 bases, with 11 bases spanning the gap. CDR3 length: 12 amino acids. The CDR3: CSVRGLGNEQFF. The CDR3 DNA reads as TGCAGCGTTAGGGGTTTGGGCAATGAGCAGTTCTTC.

V and J are TRBV7-2 and TRBJ1-5, with D uncertain. The CDR3 extends over 15 amino acids. CDR1 and CDR2 from the germline V gene are SGHTA and FQGNSA. The germline V and J ends were trimmed by 4 bases and 0 bases, with 10 bases remaining between them. CDR3 region: CASSSDYYSNQPQHF. The CDR3 region has the DNA TGTGCCAGCAGCTCAGACTATTATAGCAATCAGCCCCAGCATTTT. Based on the CDR3 plus reference TRBV7-2 and TRBJ1-5, the full variable domain is GAGVSQSPSNKVTEKGKDVELRCDPISGHTALYWYRQSLGQGLEFLIYFQGNSAPDKSGLPSDRFSAERTGGSVSTLTIQRTQQEDSAVYLCASSSDYYSNQPQHFGDGTRLSIL.

This clone turned up a few times. The genes are TRBV19 and TRBJ1-5; no clear D. Germline V lookup: CDR1 LNHDA, CDR2 SQIVND (reference sequence). The CDR3 is 13 amino acids. The V end was cut by 3 bases, the J end by 1 base, with 4 bases between. The CDR3 DNA follows: TGTGCCAGTAGTATCAGCAGCAATCAGCCCCAGCATTTT. This gives the protein CASSISSNQPQHF.

Judged by abundance, this clone is medium-sized (0.01 to 0.1%). The J gene is TRBJ1-2, the V gene TRBV2, with a possible D match to TRBD1 (6 bases). The length of the CDR3 is 14 residues. Trimming stripped 7 bases from V and 2 bases from J, with 14 bases between. CDR1 is SNHLY and CDR2 is FYNNEI in the germline V gene. CDR3 bases: TGTGCCAGCACGGGGTCAGGGACAAACTATGGCTACACCTTC. It yields the protein CASTGSGTNYGYTF.

The genes are TRBV7-9 and TRBJ2-1; 8 nucleotides agree with TRBD2. The CDR3 sequence is 16 residues long. The trim removed 3 bases at V and 3 bases at J, leaving 7 bases unmatched. In germline, CDR1 is SEHNR, CDR2 FQNEAQ (reference sequence). The DNA of the CDR3 is TGTGCCAGCAGCTTTTACCGGGGGGGTCTCTACAATGAGCAGTTCTTC. The encoded protein is CASSFYRGGLYNEQFF.

The chain joins TRBV18 to TRBJ2-3; a possible D gene is TRBD1 (6 bases). CDR3 length: 15 amino acids. V lost 5 bases and J 0 bases, leaving 12 bases between the germline ends. Germline CDR1 and CDR2: KGHSH and LQKENI. The CDR3 loop reads CASSSSDSSTDTQYF. CDR3 in DNA: TGTGCCAGCTCATCCTCGGACAGTAGCACAGATACGCAGTATTTT.